This T cell receptor beta chain was identified during a study of cytomegalovirus exposure and HLA in healthy donors. Study summary: Among the approximately 380 donors who were genotyped, about 84% fell in the genetic ancestry cluster that is associated with self-reported Caucasian donors.

Notes on the study in general: Among TCR beta chains, those listed as cytomegalovirus-associated numbered fewer than 200. In an earlier analysis, most TCR beta V segments were productive about 87% or about 30% of the time.

The trim removed 4 bases at V and 7 bases at J, leaving 10 bases unmatched. The CDR3 is 15 residues long. The germline V gene encodes CDR1 LNHDA and CDR2 SQIVND (reference sequence). The study ran its PCR with 60 Vbeta and 13 Jbeta primers. Generated by immunoSEQ multiplex PCR, the TCRdb table keeps only in-frame clones and is missing some. The table shows some 200,000 clones, with more than 65% occurring only once. On this clone itself: What it binds is unknown.

The source material was PBMCs. The chain employs TRBV19 and TRBJ1-2, with TRBD1 identical over 9 bases. This TCR derives from a female donor in good health and CMV-seronegative. CDR3 in DNA: TGTGCCAGTAGTACTACAACAGGGGGCCGAGGTGGCTACACCTTC. Encoded protein: CASSTTTGGRGGYTF.